A selection of T cell receptor beta chains follows, all from one sample in a study of PD-L1 blockade in urothelial cancer. TCRdb's table, derived via immunoSEQ multiplex PCR, lists solely in-frame clones and lacks some. The data contain 60,000 or so clones, around 86% of them singletons. Sequencing was performed on PBMCs, taken around atezolizumab (anti-PD-L1) treatment. These receptors came from a man between 65 and 79 years old with urothelial cancer. Each CDR3 is given with its conserved first and last residue. D genes are given only for firm matches. Not all rows give a size; the values are once, few, many and, for expanded clones, a class.

cdr3_aa: CASSEIRAPNTEAFF
cdr3_nt: TGTGCCAGCAGTGAAATCAGGGCCCCGAACACTGAAGCTTTCTTT
clone_size: NA
d_call: NA
j_call: TRBJ1-1
v_call: TRBV2

cdr3_aa: CASSMVVAGGRYQPQHF
cdr3_nt: TGTGCCAGTAGTATGGTGGTCGCAGGGGGCCGCTATCAGCCCCAGCATTTT
clone_size: once
d_call: TRBD1
j_call: TRBJ1-5
v_call: TRBV19

cdr3_aa: CASSRGQGWDNQPQHF
cdr3_nt: TGTGCCAGCAGCCGAGGACAGGGTTGGGACAATCAGCCCCAGCATTTT
clone_size: NA
d_call: TRBD1
j_call: TRBJ1-5
v_call: TRBV28

cdr3_aa: CASRVGASYEQYF
cdr3_nt: TGTGCCAGCAGGGTTGGAGCCTCCTACGAGCAGTACTTC
clone_size: NA
d_call: NA
j_call: TRBJ2-7
v_call: TRBV6-1

cdr3_aa: CASSLGEGSPEAFF
cdr3_nt: TGTGCCAGCAGCCTGGGCGAGGGATCCCCTGAAGCTTTCTTT
clone_size: NA
d_call: NA
j_call: TRBJ1-1
v_call: TRBV7-9

cdr3_aa: CASSEHIGQGGELFF
cdr3_nt: TGTGCCAGCAGTGAACACATAGGACAGGGCGGGGAGCTGTTTTTT
clone_size: NA
d_call: TRBD1
j_call: TRBJ2-2
v_call: TRBV6-1

cdr3_aa: CASSISRTGGYEQYF
cdr3_nt: TGTGCCAGTAGTATTAGCCGGACAGGGGGTTACGAGCAGTACTTC
clone_size: NA
d_call: TRBD1
j_call: TRBJ2-7
v_call: TRBV19

cdr3_aa: CASSDPAGWVYNEQFF
cdr3_nt: TGCGCCAGCAGTGATCCAGCGGGATGGGTTTACAATGAGCAGTTCTTC
clone_size: few
d_call: TRBD2
j_call: TRBJ2-1
v_call: TRBV10-2

cdr3_aa: CASSFSGQGIPGANVLTF
cdr3_nt: TGTGCCAGCTCTTTCTCGGGACAGGGGATCCCTGGGGCCAACGTCCTGACTTTC
clone_size: NA
d_call: TRBD1
j_call: TRBJ2-6
v_call: TRBV18

cdr3_aa: CASSQTSGANNEQFF
cdr3_nt: TGTGCCAGCAGCCAGACTAGCGGGGCTAACAATGAGCAGTTCTTC
clone_size: NA
d_call: TRBD2
j_call: TRBJ2-1
v_call: TRBV6-5

cdr3_aa: CASSSLDSSYEQYF
cdr3_nt: TGTGCCAGCAGCTCCCTTGACAGTTCCTACGAGCAGTACTTC
clone_size: NA
d_call: NA
j_call: TRBJ2-7
v_call: TRBV11-2

cdr3_aa: CASSLEGQASYEQYF
cdr3_nt: TGTGCCAGCAGCTTGGAAGGACAGGCTAGCTACGAGCAGTACTTC
clone_size: NA
d_call: TRBD1
j_call: TRBJ2-7
v_call: TRBV5-4

cdr3_aa: CAWNGPNNSEAFF
cdr3_nt: TGTGCCTGGAATGGTCCGAACAACAGTGAAGCTTTCTTT
clone_size: few
d_call: NA
j_call: TRBJ1-1
v_call: TRBV30

cdr3_aa: CASSWGQGEAFF
cdr3_nt: TGCGCCAGCAGCTGGGGACAGGGTGAAGCTTTCTTT
clone_size: NA
d_call: TRBD1
j_call: TRBJ1-1
v_call: TRBV5-1

cdr3_aa: CASSQSDREIHEQYF
cdr3_nt: TGTGCCAGCAGCCAAAGCGACAGGGAAATCCACGAGCAGTACTTC
clone_size: NA
d_call: TRBD1
j_call: TRBJ2-7
v_call: TRBV16

cdr3_aa: CASSVGAREGETQYF
cdr3_nt: TGTGCCAGCAGCGTAGGGGCGCGGGAGGGGGAGACCCAGTACTTC
clone_size: NA
d_call: TRBD2
j_call: TRBJ2-5
v_call: TRBV9

cdr3_aa: CASSMEGTGGTGELFF
cdr3_nt: TGTGCCAGTAGTATGGAAGGGACAGGGGGCACCGGGGAGCTGTTTTTT
clone_size: NA
d_call: TRBD1
j_call: TRBJ2-2
v_call: TRBV19

cdr3_aa: CASGWGTVFLETQYF
cdr3_nt: TGTGCTAGTGGTTGGGGGACAGTATTTCTGGAGACCCAGTACTTC
clone_size: NA
d_call: TRBD1
j_call: TRBJ2-5
v_call: TRBV12-5

cdr3_aa: CASTPGLAVYNEQFF
cdr3_nt: TGTGCCAGCACCCCCGGACTAGCGGTATACAATGAGCAGTTCTTC
clone_size: NA
d_call: TRBD2
j_call: TRBJ2-1
v_call: TRBV6-5

cdr3_aa: CASSLVGALRTEAFF
cdr3_nt: TGTGCCAGCAGCTTGGTGGGGGCGCTAAGGACTGAAGCTTTCTTT
clone_size: NA
d_call: NA
j_call: TRBJ1-1
v_call: TRBV5-6

cdr3_aa: CASRPPGRQGAYEQYF
cdr3_nt: TGTGCCAGCCGCCCGCCAGGGAGACAGGGGGCCTACGAGCAGTACTTC
clone_size: NA
d_call: TRBD1
j_call: TRBJ2-7
v_call: TRBV25-1

cdr3_aa: CASGGTGWTEAFF
cdr3_nt: TGTGCCAGCGGCGGGACAGGGTGGACTGAAGCTTTCTTT
clone_size: once
d_call: TRBD1
j_call: TRBJ1-1
v_call: TRBV5-4

cdr3_aa: CASSQVLGPGIEETQYF
cdr3_nt: TGTGCCAGCAGCCAAGTTCTAGGGCCCGGGATCGAAGAGACCCAGTACTTC
clone_size: few
d_call: NA
j_call: TRBJ2-5
v_call: TRBV4-2

cdr3_aa: CASSEGAGSF
cdr3_nt: TGTGCCAGCAGTGAAGGGGCAGGGTCCTTT
clone_size: NA
d_call: NA
j_call: TRBJ1-1
v_call: TRBV6-1

cdr3_aa: CASGQGAVGYTF
cdr3_nt: TGCGCCAGCGGACAGGGGGCGGTTGGCTACACCTTC
clone_size: NA
d_call: TRBD1
j_call: TRBJ1-2
v_call: TRBV10-2

cdr3_aa: CASSGIYSGPSYEQYF
cdr3_nt: TGTGCCAGCAGCGGAATTTATAGCGGGCCCTCCTACGAGCAGTACTTC
clone_size: NA
d_call: TRBD2
j_call: TRBJ2-7
v_call: TRBV7-9

cdr3_aa: CASSTGQGAYEQYF
cdr3_nt: TGTGCCAGCTCAACGGGACAGGGGGCATACGAGCAGTACTTC
clone_size: once
d_call: TRBD1
j_call: TRBJ2-7
v_call: TRBV18

cdr3_aa: CSVEGQDNQETQYF
cdr3_nt: TGCAGCGTTGAGGGACAGGATAACCAAGAGACCCAGTACTTC
clone_size: NA
d_call: TRBD1
j_call: TRBJ2-5
v_call: TRBV29-1

cdr3_aa: CASSLKIGTGYEQYF
cdr3_nt: TGTGCCAGCAGCTTAAAGATCGGGACAGGGTACGAGCAGTACTTC
clone_size: NA
d_call: TRBD1
j_call: TRBJ2-7
v_call: TRBV5-6

cdr3_aa: CASSGTGSYETQYF
cdr3_nt: TGTGCCAGCAGCGGGACAGGGAGTTACGAGACCCAGTACTTC
clone_size: few
d_call: TRBD1
j_call: TRBJ2-5
v_call: TRBV9

cdr3_aa: CASSTTGHSNQPQHF
cdr3_nt: TGTGCCAGTAGTACGACAGGGCACAGCAATCAGCCCCAGCATTTT
clone_size: NA
d_call: TRBD1
j_call: TRBJ1-5
v_call: TRBV19

cdr3_aa: CASSSDSYGYTF
cdr3_nt: TGTGCCAGCAGCTCAGACAGTTATGGCTACACCTTC
clone_size: few
d_call: NA
j_call: TRBJ1-2
v_call: TRBV7-9

cdr3_aa: CASSLDGRDSTEAFF
cdr3_nt: TGCGCCAGCAGCTTGGACGGGCGGGATTCCACTGAAGCTTTCTTT
clone_size: NA
d_call: NA
j_call: TRBJ1-1
v_call: TRBV5-1

cdr3_aa: CASSLGLAGGPGYEQFF
cdr3_nt: TGTGCCAGCAGCCTAGGACTAGCGGGAGGGCCGGGCTATGAGCAGTTCTTC
clone_size: NA
d_call: TRBD2
j_call: TRBJ2-1
v_call: TRBV9

cdr3_aa: CASSLGGTNGNNEQFF
cdr3_nt: TGTGCCAGCAGCTTGGGGGGGACTAACGGTAACAATGAGCAGTTCTTC
clone_size: NA
d_call: TRBD2
j_call: TRBJ2-1
v_call: TRBV5-4

cdr3_aa: CASSLSGANYGYTF
cdr3_nt: TGTGCCAGCAGTTTGTCAGGGGCTAACTATGGCTACACCTTC
clone_size: NA
d_call: NA
j_call: TRBJ1-2
v_call: TRBV28

cdr3_aa: CASSGDLSTNYGYTF
cdr3_nt: TGTGCCAGCTCAGGGGACCTCTCTACTAACTATGGCTACACCTTC
clone_size: few
d_call: NA
j_call: TRBJ1-2
v_call: TRBV6-6

cdr3_aa: CASSPYTGLLAESHRYAYF
cdr3_nt: TGTGCCAGCAGCCCTTATACGGGATTACTAGCGGAGAGCCACAGATACGCGTATTTT
clone_size: NA
d_call: TRBD2
j_call: TRBJ2-3
v_call: TRBV7-2

cdr3_aa: CASCGSLNNEQFF
cdr3_nt: TGTGCCAGCTGCGGGTCTCTCAACAATGAGCAGTTCTTC
clone_size: once
d_call: NA
j_call: TRBJ2-1
v_call: TRBV18

cdr3_aa: CASSVWTGEGTYEQYF
cdr3_nt: TGTGCCAGCAGCGTCTGGACAGGGGAGGGGACCTACGAGCAGTACTTC
clone_size: NA
d_call: TRBD1
j_call: TRBJ2-7
v_call: TRBV11-2